The sequence of this T cell receptor (beta chain) was determined in a study of shared clonotypes between healthy human individuals. Across the whole study: The composition of the donors was a couple of women and a few men aged 18 to 49.

V dropped 6 bases and J dropped 4 bases, with 16 bases sitting between them. CDR3 size: 14 residues. Germline CDR1 and CDR2: SGDLS and YYNGEE. TCRdb's table, derived via immunoSEQ multiplex PCR, lists solely in-frame clones and lacks some. The sample contains roughly 2.6 million clones, around nine tenths of which appear only once. The V and J genes are TRBV9 and TRBJ1-2; tentatively, D is TRBD1 (6 bases). The receptor was isolated from a man aged 18-30 years in good health. The specimen was naive CD4+ T cells sorted from blood. Subset noted: CD45RA+ positively selected. DNA for the CDR3: TGTGCCAGCACCAAAAACCAGGGGACCTATGGCTACACCTTC. It specifies CASTKNQGTYGYTF.